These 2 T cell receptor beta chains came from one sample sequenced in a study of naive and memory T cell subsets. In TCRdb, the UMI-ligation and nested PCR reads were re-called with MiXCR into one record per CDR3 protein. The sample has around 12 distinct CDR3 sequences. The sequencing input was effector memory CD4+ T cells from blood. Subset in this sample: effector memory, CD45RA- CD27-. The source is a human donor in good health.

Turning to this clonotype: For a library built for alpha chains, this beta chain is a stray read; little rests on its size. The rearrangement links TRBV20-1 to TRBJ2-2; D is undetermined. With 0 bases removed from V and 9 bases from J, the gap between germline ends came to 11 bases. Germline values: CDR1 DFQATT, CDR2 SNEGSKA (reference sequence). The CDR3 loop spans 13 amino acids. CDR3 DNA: TGCAGTGCTAGAGATGGGTTACACCGGGAGCTGTTTTTT. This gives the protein CSARDGLHRELFF.

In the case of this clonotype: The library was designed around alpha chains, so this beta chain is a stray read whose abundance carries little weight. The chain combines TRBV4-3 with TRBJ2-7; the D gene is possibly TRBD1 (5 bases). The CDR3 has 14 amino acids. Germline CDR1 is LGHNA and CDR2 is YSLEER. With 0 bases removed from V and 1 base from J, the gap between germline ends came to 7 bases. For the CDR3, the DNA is TGCGCCAGCAGCCAAGAGCGACAGTCCTACGAGCAGTACTTC. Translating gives CASSQERQSYEQYF.